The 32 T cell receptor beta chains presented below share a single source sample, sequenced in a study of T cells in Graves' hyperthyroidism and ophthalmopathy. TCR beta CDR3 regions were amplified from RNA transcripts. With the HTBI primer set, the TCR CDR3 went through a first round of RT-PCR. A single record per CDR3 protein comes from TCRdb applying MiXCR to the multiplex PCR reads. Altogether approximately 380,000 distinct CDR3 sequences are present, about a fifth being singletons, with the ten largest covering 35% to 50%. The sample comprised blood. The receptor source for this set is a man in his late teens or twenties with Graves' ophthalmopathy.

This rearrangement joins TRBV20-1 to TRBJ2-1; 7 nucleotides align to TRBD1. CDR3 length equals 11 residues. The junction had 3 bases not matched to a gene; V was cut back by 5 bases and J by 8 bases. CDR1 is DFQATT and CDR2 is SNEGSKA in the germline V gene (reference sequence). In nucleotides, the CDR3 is TGCAGTGCTCTGAGGGGGCATGAGCAGTTCTTC. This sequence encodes CSALRGHEQFF.

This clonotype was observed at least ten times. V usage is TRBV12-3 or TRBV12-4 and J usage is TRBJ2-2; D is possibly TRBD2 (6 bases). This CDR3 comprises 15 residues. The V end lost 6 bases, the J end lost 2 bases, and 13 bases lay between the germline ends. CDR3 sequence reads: CASRAGTANTGELFF. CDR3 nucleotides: TGTGCCAGCAGGGCCGGGACTGCCAACACCGGGGAGCTGTTTTTT.

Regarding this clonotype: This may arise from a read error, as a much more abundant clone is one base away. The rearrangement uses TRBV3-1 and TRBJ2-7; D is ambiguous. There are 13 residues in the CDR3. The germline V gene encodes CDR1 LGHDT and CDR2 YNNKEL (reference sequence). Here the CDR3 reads CAGSQRDSYEQYF. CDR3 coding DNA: TGTGCCGGCAGCCAGAGAGACTCCTACGAGCAGTACTTC.

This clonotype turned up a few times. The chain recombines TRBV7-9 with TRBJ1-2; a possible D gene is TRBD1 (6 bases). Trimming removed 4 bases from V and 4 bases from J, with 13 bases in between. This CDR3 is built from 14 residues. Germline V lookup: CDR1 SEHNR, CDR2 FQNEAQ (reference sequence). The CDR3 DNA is TGTGCCAGCAGCTACAGCTCAGGGGCCTATGGCTACACCTTC. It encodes CASSYSSGAYGYTF.

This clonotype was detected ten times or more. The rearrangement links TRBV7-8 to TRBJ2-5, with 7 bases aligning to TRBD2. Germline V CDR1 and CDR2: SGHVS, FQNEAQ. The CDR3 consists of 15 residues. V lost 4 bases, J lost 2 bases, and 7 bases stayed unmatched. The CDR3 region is CASSWAAGEQETQYF. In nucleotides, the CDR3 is TGTGCCAGCAGCTGGGCGGCGGGGGAGCAAGAGACCCAGTACTTC.

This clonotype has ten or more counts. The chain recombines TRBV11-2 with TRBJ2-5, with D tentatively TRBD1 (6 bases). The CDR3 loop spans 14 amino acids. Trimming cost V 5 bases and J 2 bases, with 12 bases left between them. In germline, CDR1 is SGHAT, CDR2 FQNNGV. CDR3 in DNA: TGTGCCAGCAGCCTTGGACAGTTTCAAGAGACCCAGTACTTC. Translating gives CASSLGQFQETQYF. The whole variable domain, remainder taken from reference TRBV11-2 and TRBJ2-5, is EAGVAQSPRYKIIEKRQSVAFWCNPISGHATLYWYQQILGQGPKLLIQFQNNGVVDDSQLPKDRFSAERLKGVDSTLKIQPAKLEDSAVYLCASSLGQFQETQYFGPGTRLLVL.

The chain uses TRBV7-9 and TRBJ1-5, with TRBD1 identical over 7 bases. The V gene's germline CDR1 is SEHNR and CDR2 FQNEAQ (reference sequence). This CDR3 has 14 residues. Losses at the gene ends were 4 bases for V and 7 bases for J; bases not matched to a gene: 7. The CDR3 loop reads CASSSDRVGQPQHF. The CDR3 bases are TGTGCCAGCAGCTCCGACAGGGTAGGCCAGCCCCAGCATTTT.

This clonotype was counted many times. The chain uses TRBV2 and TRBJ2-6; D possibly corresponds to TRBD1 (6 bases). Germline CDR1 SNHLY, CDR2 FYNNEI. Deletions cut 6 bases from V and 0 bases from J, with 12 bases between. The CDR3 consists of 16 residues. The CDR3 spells CASRRTAASGANVLTF. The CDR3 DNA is TGTGCCAGCAGGAGGACAGCTGCCTCTGGGGCCAACGTCCTGACTTTC.

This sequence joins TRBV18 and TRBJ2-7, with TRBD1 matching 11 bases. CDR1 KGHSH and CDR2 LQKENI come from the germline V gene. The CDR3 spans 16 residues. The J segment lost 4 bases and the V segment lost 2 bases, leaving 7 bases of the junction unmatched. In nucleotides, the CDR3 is TGTGCCAGCTCACCAGCCACCGGGACAGGGGGGTACGAGCAGTACTTC. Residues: CASSPATGTGGYEQYF.

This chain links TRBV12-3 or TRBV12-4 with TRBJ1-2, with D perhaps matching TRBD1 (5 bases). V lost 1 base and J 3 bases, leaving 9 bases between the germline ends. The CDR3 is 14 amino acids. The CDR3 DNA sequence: TGTGCCAGCAGTTTAGGTGGGGGTTACTATGGCTACACCTTC. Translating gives CASSLGGGYYGYTF.

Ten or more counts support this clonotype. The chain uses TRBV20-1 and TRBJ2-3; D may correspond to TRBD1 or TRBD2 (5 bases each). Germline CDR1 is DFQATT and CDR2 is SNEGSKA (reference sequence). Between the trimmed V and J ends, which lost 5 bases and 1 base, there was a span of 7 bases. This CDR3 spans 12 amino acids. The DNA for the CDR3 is TGCAGTGCTTGGGACGGCACAGATACGCAGTATTTT. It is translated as CSAWDGTDTQYF.

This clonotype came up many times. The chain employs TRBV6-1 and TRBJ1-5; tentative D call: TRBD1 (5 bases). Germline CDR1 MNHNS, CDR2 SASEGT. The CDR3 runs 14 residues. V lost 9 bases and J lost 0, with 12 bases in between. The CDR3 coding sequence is TGTGCCAGAGACAGCCCCTATAGCAATCAGCCCCAGCATTTT. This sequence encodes CARDSPYSNQPQHF.

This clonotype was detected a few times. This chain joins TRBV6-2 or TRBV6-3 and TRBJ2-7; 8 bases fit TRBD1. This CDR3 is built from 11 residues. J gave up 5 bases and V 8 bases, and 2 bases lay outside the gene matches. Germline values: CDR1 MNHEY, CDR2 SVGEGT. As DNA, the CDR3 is TGTGCCAGCGAGGACAGGGACGAGCAGTACTTC. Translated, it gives CASEDRDEQYF.

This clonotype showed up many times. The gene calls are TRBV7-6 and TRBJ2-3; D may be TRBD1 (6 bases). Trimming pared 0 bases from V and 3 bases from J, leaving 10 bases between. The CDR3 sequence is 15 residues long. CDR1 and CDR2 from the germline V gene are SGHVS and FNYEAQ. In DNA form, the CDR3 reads TGTGCCAGCAGCTTAGCCGCCAGGGGTACAGATACGCAGTATTTT. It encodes CASSLAARGTDTQYF.

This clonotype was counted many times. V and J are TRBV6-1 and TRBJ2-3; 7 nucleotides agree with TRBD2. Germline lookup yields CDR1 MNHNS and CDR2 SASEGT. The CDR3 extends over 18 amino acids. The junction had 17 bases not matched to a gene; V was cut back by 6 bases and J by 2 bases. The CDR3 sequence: CASRTRAFEAGITDTQYF. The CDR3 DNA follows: TGTGCCAGCAGAACAAGGGCGTTCGAAGCGGGGATCACAGATACGCAGTATTTT.

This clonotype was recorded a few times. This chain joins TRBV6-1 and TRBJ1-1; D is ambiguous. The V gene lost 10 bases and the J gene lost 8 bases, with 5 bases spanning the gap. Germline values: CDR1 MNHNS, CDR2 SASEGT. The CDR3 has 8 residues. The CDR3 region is CATSEAFF. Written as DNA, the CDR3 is TGTGCCACCTCCGAAGCTTTCTTT.

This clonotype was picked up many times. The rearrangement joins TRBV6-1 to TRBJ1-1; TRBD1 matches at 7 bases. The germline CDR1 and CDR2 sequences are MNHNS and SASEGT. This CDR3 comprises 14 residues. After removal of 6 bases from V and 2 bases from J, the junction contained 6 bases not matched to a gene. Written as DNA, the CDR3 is TGTGCCAGCAGCCCCAGGGGGGAAAACACTGAAGCTTTCTTT. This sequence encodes CASSPRGENTEAFF.

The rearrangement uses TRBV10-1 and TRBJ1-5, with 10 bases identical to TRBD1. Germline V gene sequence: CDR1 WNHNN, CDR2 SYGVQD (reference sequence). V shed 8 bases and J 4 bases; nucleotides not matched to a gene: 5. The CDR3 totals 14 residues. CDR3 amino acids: CASGDRGRNQPQHF. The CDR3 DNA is TGCGCCAGCGGAGACAGGGGGCGAAATCAGCCCCAGCATTTT.

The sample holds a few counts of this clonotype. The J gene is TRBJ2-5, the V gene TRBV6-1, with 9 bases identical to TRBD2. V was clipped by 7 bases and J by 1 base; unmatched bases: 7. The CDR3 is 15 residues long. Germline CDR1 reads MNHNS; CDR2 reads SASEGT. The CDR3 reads CASTKRGAGQETQYF. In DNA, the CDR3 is TGTGCCAGCACTAAGCGGGGGGCCGGCCAAGAGACCCAGTACTTC.

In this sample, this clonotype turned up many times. This chain's CDR3 is CASSTGLAGINEQFF. The CDR3 DNA is TGTGCCAGCAGCACGGGACTAGCGGGGATCAATGAGCAGTTCTTC. The chain uses TRBV13 and TRBJ2-1, with TRBD2 matching over 13 bases. The junction had 4 bases not matched to a gene; V was cut back by 5 bases and J by 6 bases. The CDR3 sequence is 15 residues long. Germline CDR1 PRHDT, CDR2 FYEKMQ (reference sequence).

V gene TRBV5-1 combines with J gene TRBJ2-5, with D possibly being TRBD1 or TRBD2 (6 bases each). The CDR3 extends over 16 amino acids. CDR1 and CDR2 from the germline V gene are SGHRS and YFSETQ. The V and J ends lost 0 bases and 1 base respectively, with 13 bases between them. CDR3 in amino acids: CASSLEVGGGQETQYF. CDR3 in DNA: TGCGCCAGCAGCTTGGAGGTCGGGGGCGGCCAAGAGACCCAGTACTTC.

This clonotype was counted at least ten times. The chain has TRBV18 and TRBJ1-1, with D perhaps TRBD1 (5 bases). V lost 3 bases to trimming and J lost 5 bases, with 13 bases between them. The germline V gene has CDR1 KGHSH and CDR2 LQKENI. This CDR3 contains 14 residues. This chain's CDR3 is CASSPDGAGTEAFF. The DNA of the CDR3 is TGTGCCAGCTCACCGGACGGGGCCGGGACTGAAGCTTTCTTT.

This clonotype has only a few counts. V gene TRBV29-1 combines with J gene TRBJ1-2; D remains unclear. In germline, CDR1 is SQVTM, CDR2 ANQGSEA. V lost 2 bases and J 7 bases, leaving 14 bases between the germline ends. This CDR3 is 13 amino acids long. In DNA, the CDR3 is TGCAGCGTTGAACGGCAGGCCGCGGGTGGCTACACCTTC. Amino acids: CSVERQAAGGYTF.

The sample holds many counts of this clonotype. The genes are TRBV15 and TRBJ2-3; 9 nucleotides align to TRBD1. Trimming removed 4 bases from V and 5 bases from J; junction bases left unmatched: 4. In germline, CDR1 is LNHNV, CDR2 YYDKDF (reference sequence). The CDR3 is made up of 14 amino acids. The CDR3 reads CATSNGTGLDTQYF. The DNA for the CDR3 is TGTGCCACCAGCAATGGGACAGGGTTAGATACGCAGTATTTT.

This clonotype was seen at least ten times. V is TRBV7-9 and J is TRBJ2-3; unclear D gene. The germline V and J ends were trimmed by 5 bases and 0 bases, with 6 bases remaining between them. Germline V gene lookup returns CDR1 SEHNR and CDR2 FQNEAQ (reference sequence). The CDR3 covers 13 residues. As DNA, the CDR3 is TGTGCCAGCAGCCATGGGAGCACAGATACGCAGTATTTT. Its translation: CASSHGSTDTQYF.

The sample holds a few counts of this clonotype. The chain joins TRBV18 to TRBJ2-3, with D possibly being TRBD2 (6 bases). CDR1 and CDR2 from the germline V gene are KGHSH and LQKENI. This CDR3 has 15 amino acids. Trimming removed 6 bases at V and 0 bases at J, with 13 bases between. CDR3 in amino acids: CASSPGATSTDTQYF. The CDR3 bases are TGTGCCAGCTCCCCGGGAGCGACTAGCACAGATACGCAGTATTTT.

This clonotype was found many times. CDR3 loop: CASSLVGPTNTEAFF. The CDR3 DNA is TGTGCCAGCAGTTTGGTTGGCCCAACGAACACTGAAGCTTTCTTT. This sequence joins TRBV6-1 and TRBJ1-1, with D unclear. Between the trimmed V and J ends, which lost 5 bases and 1 base, there was a span of 14 bases. Germline CDR1 and CDR2: MNHNS and SASEGT. CDR3 length equals 15 residues.

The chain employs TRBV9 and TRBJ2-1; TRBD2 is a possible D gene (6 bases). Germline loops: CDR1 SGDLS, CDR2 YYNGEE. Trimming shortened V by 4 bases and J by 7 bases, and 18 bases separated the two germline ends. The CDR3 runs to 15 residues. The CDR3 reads CASSQVRPGSNEQFF. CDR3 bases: TGTGCCAGCAGCCAAGTACGCCCCGGGAGTAATGAGCAGTTCTTC.

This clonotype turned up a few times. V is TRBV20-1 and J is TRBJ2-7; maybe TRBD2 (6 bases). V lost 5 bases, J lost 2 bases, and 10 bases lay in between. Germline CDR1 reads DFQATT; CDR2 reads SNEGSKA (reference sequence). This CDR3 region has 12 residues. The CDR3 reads CSADGRTYEQYF. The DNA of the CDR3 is TGCAGTGCTGACGGGAGAACCTACGAGCAGTACTTC.

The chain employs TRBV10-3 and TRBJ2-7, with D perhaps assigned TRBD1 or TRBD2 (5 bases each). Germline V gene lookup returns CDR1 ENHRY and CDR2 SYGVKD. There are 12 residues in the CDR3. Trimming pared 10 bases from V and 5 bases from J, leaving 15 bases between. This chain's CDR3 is CATGEGPHEQYF. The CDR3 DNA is TGTGCCACGGGTGAGGGACCCCACGAGCAGTACTTC.

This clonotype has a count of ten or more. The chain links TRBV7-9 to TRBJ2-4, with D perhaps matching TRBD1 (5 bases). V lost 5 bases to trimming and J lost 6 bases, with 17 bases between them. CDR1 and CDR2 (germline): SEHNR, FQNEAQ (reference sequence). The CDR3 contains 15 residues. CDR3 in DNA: TGTGCCAGCAGCCCCTCAGCAGGGTTAGGAAACATTCAGTACTTC. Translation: CASSPSAGLGNIQYF. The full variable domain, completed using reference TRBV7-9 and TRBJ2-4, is DTGVSQNPRHKITKRGQNVTFRCDPISEHNRLYWYRQTLGQGPEFLTYFQNEAQLEKSRLLSDRFSAERPKGSFSTLEIQRTEQGDSAMYLCASSPSAGLGNIQYFGAGTRLSVL.

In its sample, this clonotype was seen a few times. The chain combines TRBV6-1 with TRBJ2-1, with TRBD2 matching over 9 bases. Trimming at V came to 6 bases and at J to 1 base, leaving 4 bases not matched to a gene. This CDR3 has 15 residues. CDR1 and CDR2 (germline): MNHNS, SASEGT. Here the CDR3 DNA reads TGTGCCAGCAGCAGACTAGCGGCGTCCTACAATGAGCAGTTCTTC. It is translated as CASSRLAASYNEQFF.